These 25 T cell receptor beta chains came from one sample sequenced in a study of Graves' ophthalmopathy and Graves' hyperthyroidism. The authors amplified TCR beta CDR3 regions from RNA transcripts. Second-round multiplex PCR came after a first-round RT-PCR that employed HTBI primers. From the multiplex PCR reads, TCRdb called clonotypes with MiXCR, one entry per CDR3 protein. The sample lists more than 1,000,000 distinct CDR3 sequences, about 40% occurring once. The source material was peripheral blood or thyroid tissue (not recorded which). The receptors originated from an adult man with Graves' hyperthyroidism.

This clonotype was seen only a few times. V usage is TRBV4-3 and J usage is TRBJ2-5; D may be TRBD2 (5 bases). This CDR3 has 14 amino acids. The germline V and J ends were trimmed by 1 base and 4 bases, with 10 bases remaining between them. Germline V gene lookup returns CDR1 LGHNA and CDR2 YSLEER. In nucleotides, the CDR3 is TGCGCCAGCAGCCAAGGAACTAGTAGAGAGACCCAGTACTTC. Its translation: CASSQGTSRETQYF.

This clonotype has a handful of counts. The V gene is TRBV19, the J gene TRBJ2-2; tentatively, D is TRBD2 (5 bases). Germline assignment: CDR1 LNHDA and CDR2 SQIVND (reference sequence). Deletions cut 10 bases from V and 4 bases from J, with 19 bases between. This CDR3 region has 15 residues. The CDR3 loop is CATDPGPGSTGELFF. The CDR3 DNA is TGTGCCACAGATCCCGGGCCGGGGAGCACCGGGGAGCTGTTTTTT.

Concerning this clonotype itself: A clone one base away is much larger, so this may be a read error. This chain connects TRBV5-1 to TRBJ2-6; D gene unclear. V was shortened by 4 bases and J by 5 bases, with 10 bases between the two germline ends. The CDR3 loop spans 14 amino acids. The V gene's germline CDR1 is SGHRS and CDR2 YFSETQ. CDR3 coding DNA: TGCGCCAGCAGCCCGGACCCTTGGGCCAACGTCCTGACTTTC. Protein product: CASSPDPWANVLTF.

In the case of this clonotype: A read error may explain this, as a much larger clone is one base away. V and J are TRBV9 and TRBJ2-7, with TRBD2 matching over 7 bases. The germline gives CDR1 SGDLS, CDR2 YYNGEE. This CDR3 is 14 amino acids long. The CDR3 sequence is CASGVAWGGYEQYF. In DNA form, the CDR3 reads TGTGCCAGCGGCGTAGCTTGGGGGGGCTACGAGCAGTACTTC.

This chain connects TRBV25-1 to TRBJ1-6; TRBD1 matches 8 bases. Germline CDR1 and CDR2: MGHDK and SYGVNS. V lost 3 bases and J lost 7; bases outside the gene matches: 8. This CDR3 contains 16 residues. The CDR3 DNA reads TGTGCCAGCAGTGACCAAAGGACAGGGCGCAATTCACCCCTCCACTTT. This encodes CASSDQRTGRNSPLHF.

V is TRBV4-1 and J is TRBJ2-7; tentatively, D is TRBD2 (6 bases). Per the germline V gene, CDR1 is MGHRA and CDR2 is YSYEKL. V lost 7 bases and J 2 bases, leaving 15 bases between the germline ends. CDR3 length: 14 residues. For the CDR3, the DNA is TGCGCCAGCAAACGGGAGCGCCGGACCTACGAGCAGTACTTC. Protein product: CASKRERRTYEQYF.

This clonotype was observed a few times. The genes are TRBV7-2 and TRBJ2-3; 8 positions agree with TRBD2. Trimming removed 0 bases from V and 4 bases from J; junction bases left unmatched: 0. Germline V gives CDR1 SGHTA, CDR2 FQGNSA. The CDR3 has 14 residues. CDR3 sequence reads: CASSLAAGADTQYF. The CDR3 bases are TGTGCCAGCAGCTTAGCAGCGGGAGCAGATACGCAGTATTTT.

J is TRBJ2-7 and V is TRBV7-2, with D perhaps matching TRBD2 (5 bases). The germline V and J ends were trimmed by 6 bases and 0 bases, with 15 bases remaining between them. This CDR3 contains 15 residues. Germline V gene lookup returns CDR1 SGHTA and CDR2 FQGNSA. The CDR3 sequence is CASSSLPGSSYEQYF. DNA of the CDR3: TGTGCCAGCAGTTCCCTCCCGGGGTCCTCCTACGAGCAGTACTTC.

This clonotype was counted between two and nine times. V is TRBV10-3 and J is TRBJ2-7; D is possibly TRBD2 (7 bases). Deletions cut 3 bases from V and 3 bases from J, with 24 bases between. This CDR3 is built from 18 residues. CDR1 is ENHRY, CDR2 SYGVKD, per germline. CDR3 sequence reads: CAISDHRTRGTRLYEQYF. DNA for the CDR3: TGTGCCATCAGTGACCACCGGACTAGAGGGACACGACTCTACGAGCAGTACTTC.

The rearrangement uses TRBV7-8 and TRBJ2-5; D might be TRBD1 (5 bases). There are 13 residues in the CDR3. Germline V CDR1 and CDR2: SGHVS, FQNEAQ. The germline V and J ends were trimmed by 1 base and 9 bases, with 12 bases remaining between them. DNA for the CDR3: TGTGCCAGCAGCTTAGTAGGGGATCAGCCCCAGTACTTC. Amino acids: CASSLVGDQPQYF.

As for this clonotype: With a much larger clone just one base away, this may be a read error. This chain uses TRBV19 with TRBJ2-6, with D possibly being TRBD1 or TRBD2 (6 bases each). The CDR3 has 18 residues. Between the trimmed V and J ends, which lost 3 bases and 2 bases, there was a span of 17 bases. The germline V gene encodes CDR1 LNHDA and CDR2 SQIVND (reference sequence). CDR3 loop: CASSMGAGHLTGANVLTF. Written as DNA, the CDR3 is TGTGCCAGTAGTATGGGTGCGGGACATCTTACTGGGGCCAACGTCCTGACTTTC. Together with reference TRBV19 and TRBJ2-6, the CDR3 gives the full variable domain: DGGITQSPKYLFRKEGQNVTLSCEQNLNHDAMYWYRQDPGQGLRLIYYSQIVNDFQKGDIAEGYSVSREKKESFPLTVTSAQKNPTAFYLCASSMGAGHLTGANVLTFGAGSRLTVL.

V gene TRBV5-8 combines with J gene TRBJ2-7, with D hard to call. Deletions cut 2 bases from V and 0 bases from J, with 15 bases between. Germline lookup yields CDR1 SGHTS and CDR2 YDEGEE. CDR3 size: 16 residues. CDR3 coding DNA: TGTGCCAGCAGCTTATATGTTCTCACTCTCTCCTACGAGCAGTACTTC. The encoded protein is CASSLYVLTLSYEQYF.

On this clonotype itself: With a much larger clone just one base away, this may be a read error. The conserved phenylalanine or tryptophan is not found at the CDR3 terminus, so this likely reflects a read error. V is TRBV20-1 and J is TRBJ1-2; a possible D gene is TRBD1 (5 bases). The germline CDR1 and CDR2 sequences are DFQATT and SNEGSKA (reference sequence). V lost 1 base and J lost 3, with 18 bases in between. The CDR3 totals 16 residues. The CDR3 sequence is CSARAWRQPIYYGYTL. The CDR3 DNA is TGCAGTGCTAGAGCTTGGAGACAGCCGATCTACTATGGCTACACCCTC.

The chain employs TRBV29-1 and TRBJ2-5, with D possibly being TRBD1 or TRBD2 (6 bases each). Trimming removed 8 bases from V and 5 bases from J, with 15 bases in between. This CDR3 comprises 12 residues. The germline V gene has CDR1 SQVTM and CDR2 ANQGSEA. As DNA, the CDR3 is TGCAGCTTAGTTGGGGGGCGGGAGACCCAGTACTTC. Translation: CSLVGGRETQYF.

The chain links TRBV20-1 to TRBJ2-2; D not resolved. CDR1 DFQATT and CDR2 SNEGSKA come from the germline V gene (reference sequence). There are 14 residues in the CDR3. The germline V and J ends were trimmed by 3 bases and 1 base, with 9 bases remaining between them. CDR3 residues: CSASGVLNTGELFF. Here the CDR3 DNA reads TGCAGTGCTAGCGGCGTTCTGAACACCGGGGAGCTGTTTTTT.

The V and J genes are TRBV12-3 or TRBV12-4 and TRBJ1-5; 8 positions match TRBD1. This CDR3 region has 14 residues. V dropped 5 bases and J dropped 4; count of bases not matched to a gene: 4. The CDR3 loop reads CASSARGQNQPQHF. The CDR3, as DNA: TGTGCCAGCAGTGCCAGGGGGCAAAATCAGCCCCAGCATTTT.

This clonotype appeared many times. The V call is TRBV29-1, the J call TRBJ1-2; the D is unclear. V lost 7 bases, J lost 4 bases, and 13 bases lay in between. Germline-derived CDR1 and CDR2 are SQVTM and ANQGSEA. CDR3 size: 12 residues. The CDR3 spells CSGLGNSYGYTF. CDR3 coding DNA: TGCAGCGGTCTAGGGAACTCCTATGGCTACACCTTC.

This clonotype occurred a few times. The chain has TRBV5-5 and TRBJ2-7; D possibly corresponds to TRBD2 (7 bases). The CDR3 consists of 18 residues. V lost 1 base to trimming and J lost 3 bases, with 23 bases between them. The germline V gene has CDR1 SGHKS and CDR2 YYEKEE (reference sequence). CDR3 sequence reads: CASSLMIFRSRGGYEQYF. DNA for the CDR3: TGTGCCAGCAGCTTGATGATTTTCAGGTCGAGGGGGGGCTACGAGCAGTACTTC. The full variable domain, with the rest looked up from reference TRBV5-5 and TRBJ2-7, is DAGVTQSPTHLIKTRGQQVTLRCSPISGHKSVSWYQQVLGQGPQFIFQYYEKEERGRGNFPDRFSARQFPNYSSELNVNALLLGDSALYLCASSLMIFRSRGGYEQYFGPGTRLTVT.

This clonotype has ten or more counts. The chain is built from TRBV7-9 and TRBJ1-4; D is uncertain. The germline V gene has CDR1 SEHNR and CDR2 FQNEAQ (reference sequence). V lost 10 bases, J lost 0 bases, and 9 bases lay in between. This CDR3 contains 13 residues. The CDR3: CAITSPTNEKLFF. For the CDR3, the DNA is TGTGCCATAACATCCCCAACTAATGAAAAACTGTTTTTT.

This clonotype was found many times. The chain employs TRBV7-9 and TRBJ2-6, with TRBD1 identical over 7 bases. Germline V CDR1 and CDR2: SEHNR, FQNEAQ (reference sequence). This CDR3 spans 15 amino acids. Trimming took 5 bases from V and 2 from J; bases not matched to a gene: 3. CDR3 sequence: CASSPTGAGANVLTF. The CDR3 DNA reads TGTGCCAGCAGCCCCACAGGGGCTGGGGCCAACGTCCTGACTTTC. Variable domain in full (rest from reference TRBV7-9 and TRBJ2-6): DTGVSQNPRHKITKRGQNVTFRCDPISEHNRLYWYRQTLGQGPEFLTYFQNEAQLEKSRLLSDRFSAERPKGSFSTLEIQRTEQGDSAMYLCASSPTGAGANVLTFGAGSRLTVL.

There are a few counts of this clonotype. The V gene is TRBV24-1, the J gene TRBJ1-1, with 8 bases aligning to TRBD1. Germline V gives CDR1 KGHDR, CDR2 SFDVKD. The CDR3 is made up of 15 amino acids. V trimming: 5 bases; J trimming: 0 bases; junction bases outside the gene matches: 4. The CDR3 DNA reads as TGTGCCACCAGTGCTGACAGGGGCATGAACACTGAAGCTTTCTTT. Translated, it gives CATSADRGMNTEAFF.

The CDR3 DNA sequence: TGTGCCAGCAGCAAAAATTGGGGGACCGAGCAGTACTTC. This sequence encodes CASSKNWGTEQYF. V is TRBV12-3 or TRBV12-4 and J is TRBJ2-7; D may be TRBD1 or TRBD2 (5 bases each). Trimming pared 6 bases from V and 6 bases from J, leaving 15 bases between. This CDR3 spans 13 amino acids.

The chain is built from TRBV19 and TRBJ2-7; 9 bases agree with TRBD1. V was clipped by 2 bases and J by 6 bases; unmatched bases: 5. The CDR3 has 14 residues. Per the germline V gene, CDR1 is LNHDA and CDR2 is SQIVND (reference sequence). As DNA, the CDR3 is TGTGCCAGTAGTATACAGGGACAGGGAGGCGAGCAGTACTTC. Its translation: CASSIQGQGGEQYF.

This clonotype was observed many times. The chain combines TRBV2 with TRBJ1-2; 7 bases align to TRBD1. From germline, CDR1 is SNHLY and CDR2 FYNNEI. With V trimmed by 4 bases and J by 7 bases, 9 bases remained unmatched. The CDR3 is 14 residues long. The CDR3 here is CASSGVQGGVGYTF. The CDR3 DNA follows: TGTGCCAGCAGTGGTGTTCAGGGGGGTGTTGGCTACACCTTC.

V and J are TRBV11-2 and TRBJ1-5; no firm D call. The V gene's germline CDR1 is SGHAT and CDR2 FQNNGV. The CDR3 length is 15 residues. The V gene lost 1 base and the J gene lost 3 bases, with 10 bases spanning the gap. Here the CDR3 reads CASSLGGGDNQPQHF. The CDR3 DNA is TGTGCCAGCAGCTTAGGAGGAGGCGACAATCAGCCCCAGCATTTT.